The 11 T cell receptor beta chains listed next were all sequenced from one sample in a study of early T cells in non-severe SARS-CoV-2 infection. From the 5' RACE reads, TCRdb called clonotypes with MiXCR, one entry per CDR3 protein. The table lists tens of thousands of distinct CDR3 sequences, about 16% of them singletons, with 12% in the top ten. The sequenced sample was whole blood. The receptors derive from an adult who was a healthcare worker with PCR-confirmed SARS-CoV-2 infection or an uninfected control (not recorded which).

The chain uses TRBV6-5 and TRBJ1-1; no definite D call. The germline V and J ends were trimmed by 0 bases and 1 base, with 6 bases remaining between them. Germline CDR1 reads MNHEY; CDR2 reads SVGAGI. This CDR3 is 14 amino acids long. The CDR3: CASSYSTQNTEAFF. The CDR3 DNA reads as TGTGCCAGCAGTTACTCAACGCAGAACACTGAAGCTTTCTTT.

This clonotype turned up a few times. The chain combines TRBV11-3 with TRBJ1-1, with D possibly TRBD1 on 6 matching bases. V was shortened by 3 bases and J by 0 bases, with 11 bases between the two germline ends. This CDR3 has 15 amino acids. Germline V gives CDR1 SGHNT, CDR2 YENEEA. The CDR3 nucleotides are TGTGCCAGCAGCTTGTTAGGGGGTTTGAACACTGAAGCTTTCTTT. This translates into CASSLLGGLNTEAFF. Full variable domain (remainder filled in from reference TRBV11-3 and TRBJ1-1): EAGVVQSPRYKIIEKKQPVAFWCNPISGHNTLYWYLQNLGQGPELLIRYENEEAVDDSQLPKDRFSAERLKGVDSTLKIQPAELGDSAVYLCASSLLGGLNTEAFFGQGTRLTVV.

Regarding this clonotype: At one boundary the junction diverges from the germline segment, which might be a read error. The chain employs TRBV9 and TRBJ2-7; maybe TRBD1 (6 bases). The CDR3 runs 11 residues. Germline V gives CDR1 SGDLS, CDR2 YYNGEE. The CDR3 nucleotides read TGTGCCAGCAGCGGATCTCAGGGGATCCACTTC. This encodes CASSGSQGIHF.

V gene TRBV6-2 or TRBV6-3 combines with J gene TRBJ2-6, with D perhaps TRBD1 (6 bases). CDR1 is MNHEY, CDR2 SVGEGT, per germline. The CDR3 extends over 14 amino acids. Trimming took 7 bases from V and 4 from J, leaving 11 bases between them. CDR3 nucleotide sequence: TGTGCCAGCATCGGGACACCCGGGGCCAACGTCCTGACTTTC. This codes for CASIGTPGANVLTF.

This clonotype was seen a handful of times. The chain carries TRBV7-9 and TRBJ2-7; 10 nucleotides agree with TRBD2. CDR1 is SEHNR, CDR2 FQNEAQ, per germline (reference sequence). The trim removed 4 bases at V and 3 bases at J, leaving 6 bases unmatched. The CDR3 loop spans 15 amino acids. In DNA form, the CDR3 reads TGTGCCAGCAGCTCCGGACTAGCGGATATCTACGAGCAGTACTTC. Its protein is CASSSGLADIYEQYF.

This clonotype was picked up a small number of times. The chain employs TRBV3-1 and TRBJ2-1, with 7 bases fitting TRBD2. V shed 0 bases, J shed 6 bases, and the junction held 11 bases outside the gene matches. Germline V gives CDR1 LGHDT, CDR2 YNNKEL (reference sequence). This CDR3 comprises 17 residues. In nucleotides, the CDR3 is TGTGCCAGCAGCCAAGATCCCCCGGGGGGACTTATCAATGAGCAGTTCTTC. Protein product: CASSQDPPGGLINEQFF.

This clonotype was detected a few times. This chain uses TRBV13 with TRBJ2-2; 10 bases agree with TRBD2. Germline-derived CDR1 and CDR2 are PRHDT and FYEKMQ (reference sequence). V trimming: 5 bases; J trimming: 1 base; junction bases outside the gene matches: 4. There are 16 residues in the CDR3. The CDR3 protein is CASSIRTSGNTGELFF. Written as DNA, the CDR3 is TGTGCCAGCAGCATCCGGACTAGCGGGAACACCGGGGAGCTGTTTTTT.

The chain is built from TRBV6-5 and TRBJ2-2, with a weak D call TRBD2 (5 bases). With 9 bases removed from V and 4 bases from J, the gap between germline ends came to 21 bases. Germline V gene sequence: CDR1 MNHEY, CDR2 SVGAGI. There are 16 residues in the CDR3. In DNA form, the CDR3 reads TGTGCCAGTGAGGGCTTCTTAGGAGGCCCCACCGGGGAGCTGTTTTTT. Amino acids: CASEGFLGGPTGELFF.

The CDR3 DNA reads TGCGCCAGCAGCTTAGGCCCCTACAATCAGCCCCAGCATTTT. Translated: CASSLGPYNQPQHF. The chain couples TRBV5-1 to TRBJ1-5; no firm D call. The length of the CDR3 is 14 residues. CDR1 is SGHRS and CDR2 is YFSETQ in the germline V gene. V lost 2 bases, J lost 3 bases, and 9 bases lay in between.

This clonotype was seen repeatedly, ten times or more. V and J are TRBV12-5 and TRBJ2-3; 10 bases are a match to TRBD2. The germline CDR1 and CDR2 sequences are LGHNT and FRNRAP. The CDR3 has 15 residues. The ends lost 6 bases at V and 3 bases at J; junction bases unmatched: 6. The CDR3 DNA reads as TGTGCTAGTGGAGCTAGCGGGAGTTGGACAGATACGCAGTATTTT. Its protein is CASGASGSWTDTQYF.

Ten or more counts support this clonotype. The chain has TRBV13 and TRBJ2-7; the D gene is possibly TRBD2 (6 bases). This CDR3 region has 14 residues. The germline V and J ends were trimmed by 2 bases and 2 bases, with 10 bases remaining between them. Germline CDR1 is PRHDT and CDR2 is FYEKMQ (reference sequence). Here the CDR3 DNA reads TGTGCCAGCAGCTTATTCGGGGGAACCTACGAGCAGTACTTC. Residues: CASSLFGGTYEQYF.